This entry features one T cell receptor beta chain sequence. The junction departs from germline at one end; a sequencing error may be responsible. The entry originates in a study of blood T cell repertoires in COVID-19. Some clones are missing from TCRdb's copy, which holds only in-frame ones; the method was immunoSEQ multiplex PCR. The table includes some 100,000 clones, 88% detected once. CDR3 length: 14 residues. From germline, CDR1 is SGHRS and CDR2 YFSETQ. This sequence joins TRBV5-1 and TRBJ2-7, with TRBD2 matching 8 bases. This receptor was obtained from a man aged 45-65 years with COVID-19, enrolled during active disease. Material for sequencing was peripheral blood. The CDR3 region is CASSPRTSSHEQYF. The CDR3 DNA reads TGCGCCAGCAGTCCGCGGACTAGCTCCCACGAGCAGTACTTC.